This TCR beta chain was sequenced in a study of blood T cell repertoires in COVID-19. Study-level information: Spain, Italy and the United States supplied samples that represented acute and convalescent COVID-19. PBMCs, B-cell-depleted T cells, or T cells were the source of the cDNA or gDNA that made up the material.

In the study's own analysis: From reference gene primer amplification, estimates of nucleated cell counts were derived. The table came from immunoSEQ multiplex PCR; TCRdb's copy has only in-frame clones and leaves some out. For V, J and clone size, that table is used; D and trimming come from the DNA. The sample holds about 130,000 clones, 85% to 90% seen once. The length of the CDR3 is 13 residues. The germline V and J ends were trimmed by 4 bases and 0 bases, with 7 bases remaining between them. Germline V gene data show CDR1 as SNHLY and CDR2 as FYNNEI. This chain connects TRBV2 to TRBJ2-7; D gene unclear. The TCR sequence derives from a man aged 60-69 years with COVID-19, enrolled during active disease. The sample comprised peripheral blood. Here the CDR3 DNA reads TGTGCCAGCAGTGTATCACTCTCCTACGAGCAGTACTTC. Amino acids: CASSVSLSYEQYF.